A selection of T cell receptor beta chains follows, all from one sample in a study of CD8 T cells in ankylosing spondylitis. TCRdb itself ran the 5' RACE reads through MiXCR, one entry per CDR3 protein. Here the sample spans about 260,000 distinct CDR3 sequences, 20% being singletons. Sequencing used blood, either unsorted or a sorted T cell fraction (not recorded which). These receptors originate from a male donor with ankylosing spondylitis or in good health (not recorded which). The conserved cysteine and the conserved F or W are not part of the CDR3 here. The D gene is left open where the match is weak. Not all rows give a size; the values are once, few, many and, for expanded clones, a class.

CDR3aa | abundance | v_gene | d_gene | j_gene
ATSAGRRVAQY | . | TRBV15 | TRBD2 | TRBJ2-3
ASSRRVQNTEAF | few | TRBV12-3/TRBV12-4 | . | TRBJ1-1
SAPAGGSGTDTQY | . | TRBV20-1 | TRBD2 | TRBJ2-3
ASSLLAGRGGDTQY | . | TRBV12-3/TRBV12-4 | TRBD2 | TRBJ2-3
AISAGGRNQPQH | few | TRBV10-3 | . | TRBJ1-5
ASRIHRGPGETQY | . | TRBV12-3/TRBV12-4 | TRBD1 | TRBJ2-5
ASSSGQGFTLH | many | TRBV28 | TRBD1 | TRBJ1-6
AISEVDITDTQY | many | TRBV10-3 | . | TRBJ2-3
ASGWDREAF | . | TRBV2 | TRBD1 | TRBJ1-1
ASSFPGNTGELF | . | TRBV7-3 | . | TRBJ2-2
ASSPHAPDSSGNTIY | . | TRBV7-2 | . | TRBJ1-3
ASSDTGQGATGELF | . | TRBV10-2 | TRBD1 | TRBJ2-2
ASSLVLQGAMNTEAF | . | TRBV12-3/TRBV12-4 | . | TRBJ1-1
ASTWGETQY | . | TRBV5-6 | . | TRBJ2-5
ASSTADRGKVDTQY | few | TRBV6-1 | TRBD1 | TRBJ2-3
ASSSYRDGTDTQY | few | TRBV11-2 | . | TRBJ2-3
ASSHSDTGELF | few | TRBV5-1 | . | TRBJ2-2
ASIRAGGPYNEQF | few | TRBV25-1 | TRBD2 | TRBJ2-1
ASTPRLRTDTQY | few | TRBV5-1 | . | TRBJ2-3